This T cell receptor (beta chain) was recorded in a study of blood T cell repertoires in COVID-19. Study-wide context: T cells, B-cell-depleted T cells, or PBMCs supplied cDNA or gDNA.

Sequencing used immunoSEQ multiplex PCR; TCRdb keeps in-frame clones, though not all of them. The sample shows hundreds of thousands of clones, approximately 90% of them seen only once. Participants' reported clinical history set cohort assignment. V shed 4 bases and J shed 1 base, with 11 bases lying between them. Germline loops: CDR1 MNHEY, CDR2 SVGAGI. The CDR3 runs to 15 residues. The receptor was derived from a woman aged 18-29 years who had recovered from COVID-19. The sample taken for sequencing was PBMCs or T cells enriched from blood (not recorded which). The J gene is TRBJ2-1, the V gene TRBV6-5; maybe TRBD2 (5 bases). The CDR3 DNA follows: TGTGCCAGCAGTTCAACGAGCGGATCCTACAATGAGCAGTTCTTC. This encodes CASSSTSGSYNEQFF.